The 21 T cell receptor beta chains below all came from one sample that was sequenced in a study of T-cell memory formation after mild COVID-19. TCRdb re-derived calls from the 5' RACE reads in MiXCR, one entry per CDR3 protein. The table lists about 210,000 distinct CDR3 sequences, 8% to 11% of them singletons. Material: PBMCs or a T cell subset sorted from them (not recorded which). The receptors here all came from a man younger than 35 who had mild COVID-19 (a few samples of this study predate the infection). Cell type and time point are not known.

V usage is TRBV27 and J usage is TRBJ2-5, with 7 bases identical to TRBD1. V lost 5 bases and J lost 4; bases outside the gene matches: 7. Germline values: CDR1 MNHEY, CDR2 SMNVEV (reference sequence). This CDR3 has 14 residues. CDR3 sequence: CASSATGYGETQYF. CDR3 sequence (DNA): TGTGCCAGCAGTGCGACAGGGTACGGAGAGACCCAGTACTTC.

Many counts were recorded for this clonotype. The chain employs TRBV6-5 and TRBJ1-2; D remains ambiguous. CDR1 and CDR2 from the germline V gene are MNHEY and SVGAGI. Trimming left V 8 bases short and J 10 bases short, with 20 bases between. This CDR3 is built from 13 residues. CDR3 sequence reads: CASVYGSPPLYTF. The CDR3 nucleotides read TGTGCCAGCGTGTACGGTTCCCCCCCCCTCTACACCTTC.

This chain connects TRBV5-4 to TRBJ2-3, with 10 bases lining up with TRBD2. Per the germline V gene, CDR1 is SGHNT and CDR2 is YYREEE (reference sequence). Losses at the gene ends were 0 bases for V and 5 bases for J; bases not matched to a gene: 9. The CDR3 is made up of 17 amino acids. This chain's CDR3 is CASSLAVASGGIDTQYF. The CDR3 DNA reads as TGTGCCAGCAGCTTGGCCGTGGCTAGCGGGGGCATAGATACGCAGTATTTT.

This clonotype showed up just a few times. The chain is built from TRBV6-5 and TRBJ1-6; D ambiguous. Trimming pared 0 bases from V and 0 bases from J, leaving 6 bases between. This CDR3 spans 16 amino acids. The germline V gene has CDR1 MNHEY and CDR2 SVGAGI. CDR3 protein: CASSYSMSSYNSPLHF. DNA for the CDR3: TGTGCCAGCAGTTACTCGATGAGCTCCTATAATTCACCCCTCCACTTT.

This rearrangement joins TRBV6-5 to TRBJ1-5; D is undetermined. The CDR3 has 12 residues. CDR1 is MNHEY, CDR2 SVGAGI, per germline. V lost 8 bases to trimming and J lost 2 bases, with 7 bases between them. Here the CDR3 DNA reads TGTGCCAGCGGGGAGGGCAATCAGCCCCAGCATTTT. Residues: CASGEGNQPQHF.

This clonotype was counted between two and nine times. V usage is TRBV6-5 and J usage is TRBJ1-5; the D is unclear. This CDR3 has 13 residues. Between the trimmed V and J ends, which lost 2 bases and 5 bases, there was a span of 7 bases. Germline V gene lookup returns CDR1 MNHEY and CDR2 SVGAGI. The CDR3 nucleotides read TGTGCCAGCAGTTACACGGTTGATCAGCCCCAGCATTTT. This sequence encodes CASSYTVDQPQHF.

The sample holds a few counts of this clonotype. CDR3 bases: TGCAGTGCCCGGGACCGGCATAATTCACCCCTCCACTTT. Protein: CSARDRHNSPLHF. The chain couples TRBV20-1 to TRBJ1-6, with D perhaps TRBD1 (5 bases). Per the germline V gene, CDR1 is DFQATT and CDR2 is SNEGSKA (reference sequence). The germline V and J ends were trimmed by 6 bases and 5 bases, with 11 bases remaining between them. The CDR3 length is 13 residues.

This clonotype was seen ten or more times. The chain joins TRBV4-1 to TRBJ1-5, with D perhaps TRBD1 (5 bases). The CDR3 sequence is 16 residues long. Germline V CDR1 and CDR2: MGHRA, YSYEKL. V was pared by 3 bases and J by 9 bases, with 21 bases between. The CDR3 region is CASSQIDMGLAGPQHF. DNA of the CDR3: TGCGCCAGCAGCCAGATAGATATGGGGCTGGCGGGGCCCCAGCATTTT.

The chain combines TRBV5-1 with TRBJ1-1; a possible D gene is TRBD1 (6 bases). V lost 0 bases, J lost 0 bases, and 15 bases lay in between. The germline V gene encodes CDR1 SGHRS and CDR2 YFSETQ. The CDR3 sequence is 17 residues long. The CDR3 sequence is CASSLASRGRVNTEAFF. The CDR3 DNA follows: TGCGCCAGCAGCTTGGCATCGCGGGGGCGGGTGAACACTGAAGCTTTCTTT.

This clonotype appeared a few times. V is TRBV6-2 or TRBV6-3 and J is TRBJ1-5, with TRBD1 matching over 8 bases. J gave up 7 bases and V 5 bases, and 7 bases lay outside the gene matches. Germline V gene sequence: CDR1 MNHEY, CDR2 SVGEGT. The CDR3 runs to 14 residues. The CDR3 DNA reads TGTGCCAGCAGTCTGGACAGGGTTGGGCAGCCCCAGCATTTT. It specifies CASSLDRVGQPQHF.

This clonotype has only a few counts. The V call is TRBV20-1, the J call TRBJ2-1; no clear D. This CDR3 is built from 16 residues. Germline values: CDR1 DFQATT, CDR2 SNEGSKA (reference sequence). Between the trimmed V and J ends, which lost 4 bases and 3 bases, there was a span of 19 bases. In DNA form, the CDR3 reads TGCAGTGCTACGGACCCTTCGGCGCGGAACTACAATGAGCAGTTCTTC. This gives the protein CSATDPSARNYNEQFF.

The chain recombines TRBV6-1 with TRBJ1-5, with TRBD1 matching over 8 bases. From germline, CDR1 is MNHNS and CDR2 SASEGT. Trimming took 6 bases from V and 5 from J; bases not matched to a gene: 12. CDR3 size: 16 residues. The CDR3: CASRNGQGLVYQPQHF. The CDR3, as DNA: TGTGCCAGCAGAAACGGACAGGGACTAGTTTATCAGCCCCAGCATTTT.

This clonotype was counted a few times. The chain employs TRBV5-1 and TRBJ2-2, with a possible D match to TRBD1 (6 bases). The ends were cut back, 0 bases at V and 5 bases at J, with 11 bases in the middle. CDR3 length: 15 residues. CDR1 is SGHRS, CDR2 YFSETQ, per germline. For the CDR3, the DNA is TGCGCCAGCAGCTTGGACAGGGCGGAAACCGGGGAGCTGTTTTTT. The encoded protein is CASSLDRAETGELFF.

The chain combines TRBV5-1 with TRBJ2-5, with 9 bases aligning to TRBD1. Looked up from germline, CDR1 is SGHRS and CDR2 is YFSETQ. The J segment lost 1 base and the V segment lost 7 bases, leaving 5 bases of the junction unmatched. The CDR3 sequence is 14 residues long. CDR3 sequence: CASCRTGAQETQYF. CDR3 in DNA: TGCGCCAGCTGCAGGACAGGGGCCCAAGAGACCCAGTACTTC.

This rearrangement joins TRBV7-2 to TRBJ2-6, with D possibly TRBD1 on 5 matching bases. V lost 5 bases and J lost 0, with 5 bases in between. The germline V gene has CDR1 SGHTA and CDR2 FQGNSA. There are 14 residues in the CDR3. Here the CDR3 reads CASSTGSGANVLTF. The CDR3, as DNA: TGTGCCAGCAGCACAGGCTCTGGGGCCAACGTCCTGACTTTC.

This clonotype was seen more than once but under ten times. The rearrangement uses TRBV25-1 and TRBJ1-2; D call uncertain. The CDR3 length is 12 residues. The germline V gene encodes CDR1 MGHDK and CDR2 SYGVNS. V lost 7 bases to trimming and J lost 3 bases, with 9 bases between them. The CDR3: CASNEGDYGYTF. In DNA, the CDR3 is TGTGCCAGCAACGAGGGAGACTATGGCTACACCTTC.

This clonotype was recorded a few times. The CDR3 region is CASSYLGGWAYNEQFF. CDR3 DNA: TGTGCCAGCAGCTATCTCGGGGGCTGGGCCTACAATGAGCAGTTCTTC. The chain uses TRBV7-9 and TRBJ2-1; D possibly uses TRBD1 or TRBD2 (6 bases each). This CDR3 has 16 amino acids. The germline V and J ends were trimmed by 4 bases and 2 bases, with 15 bases remaining between them. The V gene's germline CDR1 is SEHNR and CDR2 FQNEAQ (reference sequence).

This clonotype was counted many times. The V and J genes are TRBV7-2 and TRBJ2-7, with 7 bases that match TRBD2. V was pared by 5 bases and J by 2 bases, with 6 bases of the junction left unmatched. Per the germline V gene, CDR1 is SGHTA and CDR2 is FQGNSA. There are 14 residues in the CDR3. The chain's CDR3 is CASSLSGDPYEQYF. CDR3 coding DNA: TGTGCCAGCAGCCTCAGCGGGGATCCCTACGAGCAGTACTTC.

This chain links TRBV18 with TRBJ1-2; D not certain. V dropped 3 bases and J dropped 4 bases, with 6 bases sitting between them. CDR1 and CDR2 from the germline V gene are KGHSH and LQKENI. The CDR3 runs 12 residues. As DNA, the CDR3 is TGTGCCAGCTCACCCCGGAGCTATGGCTACACCTTC. It is translated as CASSPRSYGYTF.

This chain links TRBV7-3 with TRBJ2-2; D is ambiguous. In germline, CDR1 is SGHTA, CDR2 FQGTGA. The CDR3 contains 15 residues. Between the trimmed V and J ends, which lost 4 bases and 0 bases, there was a span of 9 bases. CDR3 sequence reads: CASSSDRSNTGELFF. The DNA of the CDR3 is TGTGCCAGCAGCTCCGACCGATCGAACACCGGGGAGCTGTTTTTT.

This clonotype was counted only a few times. The chain combines TRBV3-1 with TRBJ1-2; D not certain. The CDR3 length is 16 residues. With 1 base removed from V and 2 bases from J, the gap between germline ends came to 14 bases. CDR1 and CDR2 (germline): LGHDT, YNNKEL (reference sequence). CDR3 bases: TGTGCCAGCAGCCAAGCCTACAGTTACCGGAACTATGGCTACACCTTC. Translating gives CASSQAYSYRNYGYTF.